This passage covers 21 T cell receptor beta chains from one sample sequenced in a study of T cell changes during pregnancy in multiple sclerosis. Sequenced by immunoSEQ multiplex PCR; TCRdb stores in-frame clones only, minus some. The table records about 55,000 clones, 94% of them present only once. Sequences were derived from CD8+ T cells from peripheral blood mononuclear cells, sampled in the third trimester of pregnancy. Source of these receptors: a female donor with multiple sclerosis, enrolled in a pregnancy study.

V usage is TRBV11-2 and J usage is TRBJ2-7; perhaps TRBD1 as D (5 bases). The CDR3 has 14 residues. Trimming took 0 bases from V and 3 from J, leaving 9 bases between them. CDR1 is SGHAT, CDR2 FQNNGV, per germline. CDR3 bases: TGTGCCAGCAGCTTAGAAGGAAGGGGCTACGAGCAGTACTTC. Translating gives CASSLEGRGYEQYF. Full variable domain (rest looked up from reference TRBV11-2 and TRBJ2-7): EAGVAQSPRYKIIEKRQSVAFWCNPISGHATLYWYQQILGQGPKLLIQFQNNGVVDDSQLPKDRFSAERLKGVDSTLKIQPAKLEDSAVYLCASSLEGRGYEQYFGPGTRLTVT.

The chain uses TRBV4-1 and TRBJ2-1; D unclear. Germline lookup yields CDR1 MGHRA and CDR2 YSYEKL. The length of the CDR3 is 14 residues. The V gene lost 4 bases and the J gene lost 2 bases, with 9 bases spanning the gap. DNA for the CDR3: TGCGCCAGCAGCCCTGCCCTAGCCTACAATGAGCAGTTCTTC. Its translation: CASSPALAYNEQFF.

This rearrangement joins TRBV9 to TRBJ2-3; D possibly corresponds to TRBD2 (7 bases). CDR1 is SGDLS and CDR2 is YYNGEE in the germline V gene. This CDR3 contains 16 residues. Deletions cut 3 bases from V and 0 bases from J, with 14 bases between. CDR3 bases: TGTGCCAGCAGCGAGGGGGGGCGGTCTAGCACAGATACGCAGTATTTT. Its protein product is CASSEGGRSSTDTQYF.

This chain uses TRBV19 with TRBJ2-2, with 9 bases identical to TRBD2. The CDR3 loop spans 16 amino acids. J lost 3 bases, V lost 4 bases, and 6 bases had no gene match. Germline CDR1 LNHDA, CDR2 SQIVND (reference sequence). CDR3 sequence (DNA): TGTGCCAGTAGTACGCGGGAGGGAACGGACACCGGGGAGCTGTTTTTT. Translated, it gives CASSTREGTDTGELFF.

This chain links TRBV13 with TRBJ2-7; D may be TRBD1 (6 bases). The V gene's germline CDR1 is PRHDT and CDR2 FYEKMQ (reference sequence). This CDR3 comprises 14 residues. Trimming took off 4 bases at V and 7 bases at J, with 17 bases between the two ends. CDR3 region: CASSSTGFQGEQYF. CDR3 in DNA: TGTGCCAGCAGCTCGACTGGCTTCCAGGGGGAGCAGTACTTC.

This clone was seen a single time. The V and J genes are TRBV30 and TRBJ2-7; TRBD1 might be the D (7 bases). Germline assignment: CDR1 GTSNPN and CDR2 SVGIG (reference sequence). This CDR3 region has 15 residues. V shed 1 base and J shed 2 bases, with 15 bases lying between them. DNA for the CDR3: TGTGCCTGGAGTGGGCAGGGGGGACACCCCTACGAGCAGTACTTC. As protein: CAWSGQGGHPYEQYF. Full variable domain (rest looked up from reference TRBV30 and TRBJ2-7): SQTIHQWPATLVQPVGSPLSLECTVEGTSNPNLYWYRQAAGRGLQLLFYSVGIGQISSEVPQNLSASRPQDRQFILSSKKLLLSDSGFYLCAWSGQGGHPYEQYFGPGTRLTVT.

CDR3 protein: CASSLLTGTEKLFF. CDR3 DNA sequence: TGTGCCAGCAGTTTATTAACGGGAACTGAAAAACTGTTTTTT. The chain has TRBV27 and TRBJ1-4; no reliable D call. Trimming removed 1 base from V and 7 bases from J, with 10 bases in between. Per germline, CDR1 MNHEY and CDR2 SMNVEV (reference sequence). The CDR3 is 14 amino acids.

The chain combines TRBV6-6 with TRBJ2-3; TRBD1 might be the D (7 bases). CDR3 size: 16 residues. The V end was cut by 5 bases, the J end by 4 bases, with 19 bases between. Germline CDR1 reads MNHNY; CDR2 reads SVGAGI (reference sequence). CDR3 loop: CASSPLNRGGADTQYF. The CDR3 DNA reads TGTGCCAGCAGTCCCCTTAACAGGGGAGGTGCAGATACGCAGTATTTT.

The gene calls are TRBV6-1 and TRBJ2-5; 11 positions agree with TRBD1. CDR1 and CDR2 (germline): MNHNS, SASEGT. Trimming took 3 bases from V and 5 from J; bases not matched to a gene: 5. CDR3 size: 15 residues. CDR3 DNA sequence: TGTGCCAGCAGTGAGGGGACAGGGGGTTGGGAGACCCAGTACTTC. It encodes CASSEGTGGWETQYF.

The rearrangement uses TRBV30 and TRBJ1-5; D perhaps matches TRBD1 (5 bases). Germline loops: CDR1 GTSNPN, CDR2 SVGIG (reference sequence). The V end was cut by 0 bases, the J end by 7 bases, with 10 bases between. The CDR3 is 13 residues long. The CDR3 here is CAWSVGANQPQHF. CDR3 in DNA: TGTGCCTGGAGTGTAGGGGCTAACCAGCCCCAGCATTTT.

The CDR3 spells CASNDLLLAGYHGTDTQYF. CDR3 bases: TGTGCCAGCAACGACCTGTTGCTAGCGGGATACCACGGCACAGATACGCAGTATTTT. The J gene is TRBJ2-3, the V gene TRBV28, with 9 bases identical to TRBD2. Germline-derived CDR1 and CDR2 are MDHEN and SYDVKM. This CDR3 contains 19 residues. The junction had 18 bases not matched to a gene; V was cut back by 7 bases and J by 1 base.

This chain joins TRBV13 and TRBJ2-3; tentative D call: TRBD2 (6 bases). V was trimmed by 5 bases and J by 0 bases, leaving 21 bases between them. CDR1 and CDR2 (germline): PRHDT, FYEKMQ (reference sequence). This CDR3 contains 18 residues. CDR3 DNA: TGTGCCAGCAGCAAGGGACTTTTCGGTACCACAAGCACAGATACGCAGTATTTT. It yields the protein CASSKGLFGTTSTDTQYF.

The rearrangement uses TRBV4-1 and TRBJ2-5; tentative D call: TRBD1 (5 bases). The CDR3 runs to 14 residues. V lost 1 base and J 4 bases, leaving 10 bases between the germline ends. The germline gives CDR1 MGHRA, CDR2 YSYEKL. CDR3 DNA sequence: TGCGCCAGCAGCCAAGCAAGGGGTCGAGAGACCCAGTACTTC. Translated, it gives CASSQARGRETQYF.

The V call is TRBV5-4, the J call TRBJ2-3; 10 bases align to TRBD2. V lost 4 bases and J lost 6; bases outside the gene matches: 8. The CDR3 runs to 15 residues. CDR1 is SGHNT and CDR2 is YYREEE in the germline V gene (reference sequence). The CDR3 sequence: CASSASGRAFDTQYF. The CDR3 DNA sequence: TGTGCCAGCAGCGCAAGCGGGAGGGCCTTCGATACGCAGTATTTT.

The gene calls are TRBV11-2 and TRBJ1-2; D gene unclear. CDR1 and CDR2 (germline): SGHAT, FQNNGV. The CDR3 covers 15 residues. V was shortened by 0 bases and J by 0 bases, with 8 bases between the two germline ends. The CDR3 DNA is TGTGCCAGCAGCTTAGACCTCGCTACTAACTATGGCTACACCTTC. Amino acids: CASSLDLATNYGYTF.

The V call is TRBV25-1, the J call TRBJ2-3, with 8 positions matching TRBD2. The length of the CDR3 is 16 residues. Germline CDR1 reads MGHDK; CDR2 reads SYGVNS. V gave up 3 bases and J gave up 5 bases; unmatched junction bases: 10. The CDR3 loop reads CASSEGREGHVDTQYF. As DNA, the CDR3 is TGTGCCAGCAGTGAGGGACGGGAGGGCCATGTAGATACGCAGTATTTT.

The chain links TRBV5-1 to TRBJ2-7; 9 bases align to TRBD1. J gave up 5 bases and V 2 bases, and 11 bases lay outside the gene matches. The CDR3 extends over 16 amino acids. Germline V gene sequence: CDR1 SGHRS, CDR2 YFSETQ. The CDR3 spells CASSLIIGQGIHEQYF. CDR3 DNA: TGCGCCAGCAGCTTAATTATCGGACAGGGGATCCACGAGCAGTACTTC.

The J gene is TRBJ2-1, the V gene TRBV2; 9 positions match TRBD2. Germline-derived CDR1 and CDR2 are SNHLY and FYNNEI. The CDR3 runs 16 residues. V was clipped by 0 bases and J by 5 bases; unmatched bases: 5. As DNA, the CDR3 is TGTGCCAGCAGTGAAGCGCGGGGGGGTTTAAACAATGAGCAGTTCTTC. Translated: CASSEARGGLNNEQFF.

This chain connects TRBV25-1 to TRBJ1-1; D gene unclear. In germline, CDR1 is MGHDK, CDR2 SYGVNS. Trimming pared 1 base from V and 7 bases from J, leaving 10 bases between. The length of the CDR3 is 13 residues. For the CDR3, the DNA is TGTGCCAGCAGTGAATGTGGGCCTTGTGAAGCTTTCTTT. Its protein product is CASSECGPCEAFF.

The chain combines TRBV4-3 with TRBJ2-7, with D perhaps matching TRBD2 (5 bases). This CDR3 is 12 amino acids long. Germline V gives CDR1 LGHNA, CDR2 YSLEER. Trimming shortened V by 5 bases and J by 3 bases, and 8 bases separated the two germline ends. The CDR3 DNA is TGCGCCAGCAGCGAACGGGACTACGAGCAGTACTTC. Translated, it gives CASSERDYEQYF.

The chain recombines TRBV4-2 with TRBJ2-7; 9 nucleotides match TRBD2. In germline, CDR1 is LGHNA, CDR2 YNFKEQ. This CDR3 has 16 residues. Germline trimming cut 6 bases from V and 7 bases from J; bases unmatched to any gene: 16. CDR3 in amino acids: CASSPRDRGRAGEQYF. The CDR3 nucleotides read TGTGCCAGCAGTCCAAGAGACCGCGGGAGGGCGGGTGAGCAGTACTTC.